This is a list of T cell receptor beta chains from one sample in a study of cytomegalovirus exposure and HLA in healthy donors. Repertoires were generated with immunoSEQ multiplex PCR, while TCRdb's copy carries only in-frame clones and drops some. The sample includes about 260,000 clones, just over 70% of them seen just once. What was sequenced was PBMCs. The origin of the receptors is a female donor in good health and CMV-seronegative. CDR3s include the opening cysteine and the closing phenylalanine or tryptophan. The order of the fields is clone size, D gene, V gene, CDR3 protein. The D gene is left open where the match is weak. Where a row states a size, it is once, few, many or the class of an expanded clone; other rows omit it.

clone_size: .; d_call: .; v_call: TRBV19; cdr3_aa: CASSTADSYYGYTF
clone_size: .; d_call: .; v_call: TRBV6-5; cdr3_aa: CASSYSGSYEQYF
clone_size: few; d_call: .; v_call: TRBV4-1; cdr3_aa: CASSTGSNTEAFF
clone_size: .; d_call: .; v_call: TRBV6-5; cdr3_aa: CASRGRRGSKLFF
clone_size: .; d_call: .; v_call: TRBV18; cdr3_aa: CASSLEILKTGTGELFF
clone_size: .; d_call: .; v_call: TRBV2; cdr3_aa: CASSAPGGHGYTF
clone_size: few; d_call: TRBD2; v_call: TRBV27; cdr3_aa: CASSFIAGEGEQFF
clone_size: .; d_call: .; v_call: TRBV4-1; cdr3_aa: CASSQPPSGHTEQYF
clone_size: .; d_call: .; v_call: TRBV19; cdr3_aa: CASSTSGNRANVLTF
clone_size: .; d_call: .; v_call: TRBV7-9; cdr3_aa: CASSWGVAYEQYF
clone_size: .; d_call: .; v_call: TRBV11-2; cdr3_aa: CASPRAGELFF
clone_size: few; d_call: TRBD2; v_call: TRBV6-1; cdr3_aa: CASSRDYRGYEQFF
clone_size: few; d_call: .; v_call: TRBV14; cdr3_aa: CASSPGGRITGELFF
clone_size: .; d_call: TRBD1; v_call: TRBV6-5; cdr3_aa: CASSQGQGVSPLHF